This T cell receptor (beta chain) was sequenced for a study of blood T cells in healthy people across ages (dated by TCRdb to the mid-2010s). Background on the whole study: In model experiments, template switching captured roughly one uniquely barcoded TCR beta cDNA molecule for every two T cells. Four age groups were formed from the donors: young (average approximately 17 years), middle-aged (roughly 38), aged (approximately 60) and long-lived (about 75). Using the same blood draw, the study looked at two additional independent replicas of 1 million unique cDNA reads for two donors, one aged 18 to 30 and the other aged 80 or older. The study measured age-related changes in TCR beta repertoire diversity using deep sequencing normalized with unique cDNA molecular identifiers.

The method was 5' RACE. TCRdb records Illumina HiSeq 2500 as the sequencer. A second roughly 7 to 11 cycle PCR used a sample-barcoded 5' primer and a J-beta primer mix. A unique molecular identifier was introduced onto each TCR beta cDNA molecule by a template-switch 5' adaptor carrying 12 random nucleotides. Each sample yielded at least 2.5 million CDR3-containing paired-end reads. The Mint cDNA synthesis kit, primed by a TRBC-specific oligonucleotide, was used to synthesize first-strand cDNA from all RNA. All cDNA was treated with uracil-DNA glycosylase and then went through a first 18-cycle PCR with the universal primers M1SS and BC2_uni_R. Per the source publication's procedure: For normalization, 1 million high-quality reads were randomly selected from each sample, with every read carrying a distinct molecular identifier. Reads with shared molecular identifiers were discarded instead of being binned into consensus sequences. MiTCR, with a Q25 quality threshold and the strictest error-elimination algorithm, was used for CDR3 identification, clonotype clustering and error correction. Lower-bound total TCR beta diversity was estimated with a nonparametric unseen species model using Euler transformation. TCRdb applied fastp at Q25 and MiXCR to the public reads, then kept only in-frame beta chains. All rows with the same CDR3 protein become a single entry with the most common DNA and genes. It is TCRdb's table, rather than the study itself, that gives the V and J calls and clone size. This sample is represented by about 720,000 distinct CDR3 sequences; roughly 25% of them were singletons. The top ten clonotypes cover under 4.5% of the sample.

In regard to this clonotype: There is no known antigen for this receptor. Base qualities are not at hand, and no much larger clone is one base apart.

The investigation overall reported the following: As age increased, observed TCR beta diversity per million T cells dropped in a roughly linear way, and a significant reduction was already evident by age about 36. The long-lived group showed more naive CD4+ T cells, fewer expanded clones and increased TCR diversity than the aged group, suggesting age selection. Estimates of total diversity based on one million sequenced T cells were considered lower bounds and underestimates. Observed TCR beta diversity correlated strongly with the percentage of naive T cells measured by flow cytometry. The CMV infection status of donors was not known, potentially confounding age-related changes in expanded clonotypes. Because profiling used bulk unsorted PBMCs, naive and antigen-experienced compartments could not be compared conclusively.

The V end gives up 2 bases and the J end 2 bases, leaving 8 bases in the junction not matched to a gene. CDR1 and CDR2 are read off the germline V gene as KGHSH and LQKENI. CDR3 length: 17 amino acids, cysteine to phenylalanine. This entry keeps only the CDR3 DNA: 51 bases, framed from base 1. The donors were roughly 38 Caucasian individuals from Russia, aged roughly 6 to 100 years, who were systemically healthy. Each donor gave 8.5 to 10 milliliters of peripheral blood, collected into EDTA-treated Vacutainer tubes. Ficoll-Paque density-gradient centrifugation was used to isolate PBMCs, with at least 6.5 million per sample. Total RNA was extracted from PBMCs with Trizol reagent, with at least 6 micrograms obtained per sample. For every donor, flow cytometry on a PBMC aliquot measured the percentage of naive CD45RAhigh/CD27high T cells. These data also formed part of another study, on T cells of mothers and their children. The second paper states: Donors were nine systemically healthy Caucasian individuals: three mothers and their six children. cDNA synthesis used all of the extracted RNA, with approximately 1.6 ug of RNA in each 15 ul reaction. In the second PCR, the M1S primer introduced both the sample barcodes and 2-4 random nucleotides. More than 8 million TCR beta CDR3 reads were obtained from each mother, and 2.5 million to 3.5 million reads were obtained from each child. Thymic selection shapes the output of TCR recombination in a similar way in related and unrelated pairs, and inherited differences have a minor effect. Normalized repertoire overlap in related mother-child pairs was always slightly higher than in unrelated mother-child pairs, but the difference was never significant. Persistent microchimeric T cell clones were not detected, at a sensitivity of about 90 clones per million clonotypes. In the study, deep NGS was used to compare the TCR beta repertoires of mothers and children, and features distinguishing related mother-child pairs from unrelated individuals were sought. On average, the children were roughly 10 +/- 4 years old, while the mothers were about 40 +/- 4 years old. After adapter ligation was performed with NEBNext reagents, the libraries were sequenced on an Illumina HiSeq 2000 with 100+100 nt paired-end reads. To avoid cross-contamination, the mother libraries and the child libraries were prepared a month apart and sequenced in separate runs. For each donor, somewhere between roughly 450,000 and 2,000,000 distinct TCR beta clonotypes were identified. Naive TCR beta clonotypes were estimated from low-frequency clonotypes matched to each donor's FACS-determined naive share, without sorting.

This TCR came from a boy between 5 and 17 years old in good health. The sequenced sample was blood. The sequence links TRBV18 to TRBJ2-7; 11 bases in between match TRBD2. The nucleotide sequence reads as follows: TGTGCCAGCTCACCAGCCGGGACTAGCGGAGTAGCCTACGAGCAGTACTTC. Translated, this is CASSPAGTSGVAYEQYF.